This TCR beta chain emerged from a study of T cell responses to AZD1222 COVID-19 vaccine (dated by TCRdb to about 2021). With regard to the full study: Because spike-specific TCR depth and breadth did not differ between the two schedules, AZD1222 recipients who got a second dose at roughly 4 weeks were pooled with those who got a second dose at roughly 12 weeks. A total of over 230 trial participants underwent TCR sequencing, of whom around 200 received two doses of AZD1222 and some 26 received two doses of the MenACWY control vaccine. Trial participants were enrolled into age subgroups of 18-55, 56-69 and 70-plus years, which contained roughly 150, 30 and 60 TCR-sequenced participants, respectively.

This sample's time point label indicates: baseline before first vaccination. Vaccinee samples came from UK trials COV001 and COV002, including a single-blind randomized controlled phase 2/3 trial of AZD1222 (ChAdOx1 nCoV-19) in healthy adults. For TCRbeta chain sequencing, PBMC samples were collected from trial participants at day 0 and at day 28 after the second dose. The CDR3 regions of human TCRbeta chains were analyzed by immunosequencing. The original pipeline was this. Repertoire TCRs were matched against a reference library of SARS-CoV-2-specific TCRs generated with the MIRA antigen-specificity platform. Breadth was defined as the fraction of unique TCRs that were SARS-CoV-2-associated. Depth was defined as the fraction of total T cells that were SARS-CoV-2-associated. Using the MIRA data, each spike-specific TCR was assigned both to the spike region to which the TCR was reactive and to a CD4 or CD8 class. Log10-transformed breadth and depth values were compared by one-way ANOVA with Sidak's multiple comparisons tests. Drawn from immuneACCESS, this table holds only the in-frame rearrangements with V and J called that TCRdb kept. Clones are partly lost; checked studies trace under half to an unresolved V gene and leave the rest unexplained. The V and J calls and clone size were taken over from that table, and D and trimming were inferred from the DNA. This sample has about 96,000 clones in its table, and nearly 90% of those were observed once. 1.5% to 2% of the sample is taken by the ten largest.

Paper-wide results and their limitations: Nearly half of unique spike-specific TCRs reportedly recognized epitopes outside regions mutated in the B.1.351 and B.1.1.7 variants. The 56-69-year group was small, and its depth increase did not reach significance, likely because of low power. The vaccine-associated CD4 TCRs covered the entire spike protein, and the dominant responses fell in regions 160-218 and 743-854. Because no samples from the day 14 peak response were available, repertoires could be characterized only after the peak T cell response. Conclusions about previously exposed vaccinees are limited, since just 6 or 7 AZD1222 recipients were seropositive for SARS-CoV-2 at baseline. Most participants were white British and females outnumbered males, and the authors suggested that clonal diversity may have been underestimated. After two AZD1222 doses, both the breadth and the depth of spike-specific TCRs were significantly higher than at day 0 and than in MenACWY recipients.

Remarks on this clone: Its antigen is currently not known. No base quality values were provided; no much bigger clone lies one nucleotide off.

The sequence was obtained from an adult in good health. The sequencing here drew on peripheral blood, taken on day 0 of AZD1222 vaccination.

CDR3 protein: CASTRGQPGNTIYF. The DNA sequence follows: TGTGCCAGTACCCGAGGACAGCCTGGAAACACCATATATTTT. This sequence uses TRBV19 and TRBJ1-3; TRBD1 is a possible D gene, resting on 6 matching bases. The germline V gene (reference sequence) supplies CDR1 LNHDA and CDR2 SQIVND. From the cysteine through the phenylalanine, the CDR3 covers 14 amino acids. Here the CDR3 DNA is all that survives: 42 bases in frame from base 1. V drops 7 bases and J drops 2 bases, leaving 12 bases in between.